Following are 26 T cell receptor beta chains from one sample sequenced in a study of vaccination effects on CD4 cells after COVID-19. Antigen-specific CD4+ T cells expanded by the ViraFEST assay with viral peptide pools were then sequenced. It was after approximately 10 days of culture that CD4+ T cells were isolated. Absence of prior SARS-CoV-2 infection characterized the vaccine recipients, who showed negative nucleocapsid antibodies. The assay was immunoSEQ multiplex PCR, and TCRdb's table has in-frame clones only and misses some. The data show roughly 75,000 clones, with approximately 72% seen just once and over 4% held by the top ten. For these TCRs, the target antigens are not known. The input for sequencing was CD4+ T cells from PBMCs cultured with HCoV-OC43 spike peptides, taken before COVID-19 vaccination. Subset reported: HCoV-OC43 spike overlapping peptide pool stimulation. These receptor sequences come from a human donor who received a COVID-19 vaccine.

The genes are TRBV30 and TRBJ2-3; 8 nucleotides align to TRBD1. The germline V gene encodes CDR1 GTSNPN and CDR2 SVGIG (reference sequence). V lost 3 bases and J lost 5; bases outside the gene matches: 10. The CDR3 spans 15 residues. The chain's CDR3 is CAWSQRTGRGDTQYF. Written as DNA, the CDR3 is TGTGCCTGGAGCCAGCGGACAGGGCGGGGAGATACGCAGTATTTT.

This chain joins TRBV6-5 and TRBJ1-1; 8 bases agree with TRBD1. Germline assignment: CDR1 MNHEY and CDR2 SVGAGI. This CDR3 region has 13 residues. Losses at the gene ends were 3 bases for V and 5 bases for J; bases not matched to a gene: 2. The CDR3, as DNA: TGTGCCAGCAGTTATCGACAGGGGACTGAAGCTTTCTTT. It codes for CASSYRQGTEAFF.

V and J are TRBV3-1 (or the pseudogene TRBV3-2) and TRBJ2-5; D uncertain. Germline CDR1 reads LGHDT; CDR2 reads YNNKEL (reference sequence). The V end lost 0 bases, the J end lost 5 bases, and 4 bases lay between the germline ends. This CDR3 contains 12 residues. The CDR3 region is CASSQDQETQYF. The CDR3 region has the DNA TGTGCCAGCAGCCAAGATCAGGAGACCCAGTACTTC.

The rearrangement uses TRBV7-2 and TRBJ2-5; 11 bases fit TRBD1. This CDR3 has 14 residues. Germline loops: CDR1 SGHTA, CDR2 FQGNSA. J was trimmed by 4 bases and V by 5 bases; bases with no gene match: 3. CDR3: CASSPGTGGETQYF. CDR3 DNA sequence: TGTGCCAGCAGCCCCGGGACAGGGGGAGAGACCCAGTACTTC. The whole variable domain, filled in from reference TRBV7-2 and TRBJ2-5, reads GAGVSQSPSNKVTEKGKDVELRCDPISGHTALYWYRQSLGQGLEFLIYFQGNSAPDKSGLPSDRFSAERTGGSVSTLTIQRTQQEDSAVYLCASSPGTGGETQYFGPGTRLLVL.

This chain connects TRBV6-6 to TRBJ2-7; D is perhaps TRBD1 or TRBD2 (5 bases each). V was clipped by 1 base and J by 2 bases, with 6 bases between them. Per germline, CDR1 MNHNY and CDR2 SVGAGI (reference sequence). This CDR3 contains 13 residues. The CDR3 DNA sequence: TGTGCCAGCAGTTACTTGGGGGCCTACGAGCAGTACGTC. It codes for CASSYLGAYEQYV.

Comment on this clone: A read error may produce the germline difference seen at one junction end. The chain links TRBV2 to TRBJ1-2; tentative D call: TRBD1 (6 bases). The length of the CDR3 is 10 residues. The V gene's germline CDR1 is SNHLY and CDR2 FYNNEI. The CDR3 DNA reads as TGTGCCAGCGGCTTAGACAGGACAGCCTTC. The encoded protein is CASGLDRTAF.

The gene calls are TRBV5-1 and TRBJ2-3; 10 bases map to TRBD1. Germline loops: CDR1 SGHRS, CDR2 YFSETQ. The length of the CDR3 is 13 residues. V dropped 7 bases and J dropped 5; count of bases not matched to a gene: 4. The DNA for the CDR3 is TGCGCCAGCGGGACAGGGGTTAGAGATACGCAGTATTTT. It codes for CASGTGVRDTQYF. Full variable domain (rest looked up from reference TRBV5-1 and TRBJ2-3): KAGVTQTPRYLIKTRGQQVTLSCSPISGHRSVSWYQQTPGQGLQFLFEYFSETQRNKGNFPGRFSGRQFSNSRSEMNVSTLELGDSALYLCASGTGVRDTQYFGPGTRLTVL.

The J gene is TRBJ2-6, the V gene TRBV7-6; D gene uncertain. This CDR3 region has 16 residues. Germline CDR1 reads SGHVS; CDR2 reads FNYEAQ. V was pared by 1 base and J by 0 bases, with 7 bases between. CDR3 residues: CASSLEHSSGANVLTF. The DNA of the CDR3 is TGTGCCAGCAGCTTAGAGCACAGCTCTGGGGCCAACGTCCTGACTTTC. Looking up the rest from reference TRBV7-6 and TRBJ2-6 gives the full variable domain: GAGVSQSPRYKVTKRGQDVALRCDPISGHVSLYWYRQALGQGPEFLTYFNYEAQQDKSGLPNDRFSAERPEGSISTLTIQRTEQRDSAMYRCASSLEHSSGANVLTFGAGSRLTVL.

V is TRBV6-5 and J is TRBJ2-3, with 12 bases lining up with TRBD2. This CDR3 has 14 amino acids. Germline V gene data show CDR1 as MNHEY and CDR2 as SVGAGI. The ends lost 8 bases at V and 6 bases at J; junction bases unmatched: 6. CDR3 DNA: TGTGCCAGCTCTCCTAGCGGGGGGGCTGATACGCAGTATTTT. This sequence encodes CASSPSGGADTQYF.

The chain links TRBV5-1 to TRBJ1-2; D gene ambiguous. CDR1 and CDR2 from the germline V gene are SGHRS and YFSETQ. Trimming left V 1 base short and J 6 bases short, with 10 bases between. This CDR3 is 13 amino acids long. The DNA of the CDR3 is TGCGCCAGCAGCTTGCTTACCGGCGATGGCTACACCTTC. As protein: CASSLLTGDGYTF.

The chain carries TRBV5-1 and TRBJ1-2; 9 bases map to TRBD1. Trimming removed 5 bases from V and 4 bases from J; junction bases left unmatched: 9. Germline lookup yields CDR1 SGHRS and CDR2 YFSETQ. The CDR3 sequence is 15 residues long. In DNA, the CDR3 is TGCGCCAGCAGTTACGGGACAGGGCAGGGCTATGGCTACACCTTC. Its translation is CASSYGTGQGYGYTF.

This clone was picked up a small number of times. This rearrangement joins TRBV5-5 to TRBJ2-5; unclear D gene. Deletions cut 2 bases from V and 7 bases from J, with 12 bases between. There are 13 residues in the CDR3. The germline CDR1 and CDR2 sequences are SGHKS and YYEKEE (reference sequence). CDR3 loop: CASSFGPNWTQYF. CDR3 coding DNA: TGTGCCAGCAGCTTTGGACCTAACTGGACCCAGTACTTC.

The rearrangement uses TRBV18 and TRBJ1-3; no definite D call. From germline, CDR1 is KGHSH and CDR2 LQKENI. Trimming stripped 3 bases from V and 0 bases from J, with 15 bases between. The CDR3 is 17 amino acids. In nucleotides, the CDR3 is TGTGCCAGCTCACCTACGGAGACAAGTAACTCTGGAAACACCATATATTTT. Its translation is CASSPTETSNSGNTIYF.

The chain combines TRBV29-1 with TRBJ1-1; a possible D gene is TRBD1 (6 bases). The CDR3 runs to 14 residues. Trimming pared 7 bases from V and 2 bases from J, leaving 17 bases between. Looked up from germline, CDR1 is SQVTM and CDR2 is ANQGSEA. The DNA of the CDR3 is TGCAGCGCCTGGTGGGGGCACCTAAACACTGAAGCTTTCTTT. It encodes CSAWWGHLNTEAFF.

This clone was seen only once. V and J are TRBV9 and TRBJ1-3; D ambiguous. The germline V and J ends were trimmed by 3 bases and 0 bases, with 13 bases remaining between them. The CDR3 totals 16 residues. From germline, CDR1 is SGDLS and CDR2 YYNGEE. In nucleotides, the CDR3 is TGTGCCAGCAGCGAGGGAAGTTGGCGCTCTGGAAACACCATATATTTT. It is translated as CASSEGSWRSGNTIYF.

This clone was detected a few times. The rearrangement links TRBV6-5 to TRBJ1-5; D unresolved. Trimming removed 6 bases from V and 0 bases from J, with 6 bases in between. The CDR3 has 13 amino acids. Germline V gives CDR1 MNHEY, CDR2 SVGAGI. Here the CDR3 reads CASSLNSNQPQHF. Here the CDR3 DNA reads TGTGCCAGCAGCCTCAATAGCAATCAGCCCCAGCATTTT.

There are a few counts of this clone. J is TRBJ1-5 and V is TRBV3-1 (or the pseudogene TRBV3-2); D not certain. CDR3 length equals 16 residues. Trimming took off 5 bases at V and 0 bases at J, with 14 bases between the two ends. Germline values: CDR1 LGHDT, CDR2 YNNKEL (reference sequence). The CDR3 here is CASSSHGRNSNQPQHF. CDR3 nucleotides: TGTGCCAGCAGCTCCCACGGACGGAATAGCAATCAGCCCCAGCATTTT.

V and J are TRBV4-1 and TRBJ1-5; 12 bases are a match to TRBD1. V dropped 3 bases and J dropped 4; count of bases not matched to a gene: 4. This CDR3 comprises 16 residues. The V gene's germline CDR1 is MGHRA and CDR2 YSYEKL. The CDR3 loop is CASSQGQGARNQPQHF. CDR3 in DNA: TGCGCCAGCAGCCAGGGACAGGGGGCGCGAAATCAGCCCCAGCATTTT.

CDR3 DNA sequence: TGTGCCAGCAGATACGGACTAGCGGGGAACTCCTACGAGCAGTACGTC. Its translation: CASRYGLAGNSYEQYV. This chain uses TRBV7-2 with TRBJ2-7; 12 bases are a match to TRBD2. The CDR3 consists of 16 residues. Germline lookup yields CDR1 SGHTA and CDR2 FQGNSA. V shed 6 bases and J 0 bases; nucleotides not matched to a gene: 6.

The CDR3 DNA reads TGTGCCATCAGTGAGTACGGGACAGGGCAAGAGACCCAGTACTTC. Translated, it gives CAISEYGTGQETQYF. This chain uses TRBV10-3 with TRBJ2-5, with 9 bases lining up with TRBD1. CDR3 length: 15 residues. The trim removed 1 base at V and 2 bases at J, leaving 2 bases unmatched. Germline assignment: CDR1 ENHRY and CDR2 SYGVKD.

This chain's CDR3 is CASSYSPRNTIYF. The CDR3, as DNA: TGTGCCAGCAGCTACTCCCCCCGGAACACCATATATTTT. The genes are TRBV13 and TRBJ1-3; D ambiguous. V lost 4 bases to trimming and J lost 7 bases, with 11 bases between them. This CDR3 is built from 13 residues. From germline, CDR1 is PRHDT and CDR2 FYEKMQ (reference sequence).

This chain joins TRBV5-8 and TRBJ2-7, with 7 bases identical to TRBD1. V shed 4 bases, J shed 2 bases, and the junction held 6 bases outside the gene matches. Germline CDR1 and CDR2: SGHTS and YDEGEE. The CDR3 extends over 14 amino acids. As DNA, the CDR3 is TGTGCCAGCAGCCTCCGGGACAGACCCTACGAGCAGTACGTC. Residues: CASSLRDRPYEQYV.

This chain connects TRBV7-8 to TRBJ1-6; D gene uncertain. CDR1 is SGHVS and CDR2 is FQNEAQ in the germline V gene. The CDR3 is 16 residues long. The ends were cut back, 0 bases at V and 3 bases at J, with 9 bases in the middle. CDR3 in amino acids: CASSLAGSLYNSPLHF. Written as DNA, the CDR3 is TGTGCCAGCAGCTTAGCCGGCAGCCTCTATAATTCACCCCTCCACTTT.

This clone came up a few times. The V gene is TRBV25-1, the J gene TRBJ1-2; D unclear. The CDR3 is made up of 14 amino acids. The V gene lost 4 bases and the J gene lost 4 bases, with 13 bases spanning the gap. Germline V CDR1 and CDR2: MGHDK, SYGVNS. The CDR3 DNA is TGTGCCAGCAGTGGTCTCGACATATCCTATGGCTACACCTTC. Protein: CASSGLDISYGYTF.

The sample holds one count of this clone. This chain uses TRBV12-3 or TRBV12-4 with TRBJ1-5; the D is unclear. V was pared by 6 bases and J by 4 bases, with 10 bases between. The CDR3 is made up of 13 amino acids. CDR3 in DNA: TGTGCCAGCAGCAATTTAGGTAATCAGCCCCAGCATTTT. Its translation: CASSNLGNQPQHF.

V usage is TRBV13 and J usage is TRBJ2-3; unclear D gene. The CDR3 loop spans 13 amino acids. The V and J ends lost 5 bases and 2 bases respectively, with 8 bases between them. CDR1 and CDR2 from the germline V gene are PRHDT and FYEKMQ (reference sequence). In DNA, the CDR3 is TGTGCCAGCAGCCTCATATACACAGATACGCAGTATTTT. This encodes CASSLIYTDTQYF.